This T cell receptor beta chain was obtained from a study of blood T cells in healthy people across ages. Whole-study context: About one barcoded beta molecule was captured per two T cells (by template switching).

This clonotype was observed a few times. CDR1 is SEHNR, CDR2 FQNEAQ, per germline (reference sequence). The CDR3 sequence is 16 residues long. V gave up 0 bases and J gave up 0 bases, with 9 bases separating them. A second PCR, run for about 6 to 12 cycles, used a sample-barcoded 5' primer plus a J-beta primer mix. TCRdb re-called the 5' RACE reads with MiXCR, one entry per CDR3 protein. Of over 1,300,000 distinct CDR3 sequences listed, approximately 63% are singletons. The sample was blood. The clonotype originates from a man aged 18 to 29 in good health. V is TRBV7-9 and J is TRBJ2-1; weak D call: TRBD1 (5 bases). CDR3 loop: CASSLATGRSYNEQFF. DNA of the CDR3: TGTGCCAGCAGCTTAGCCACAGGTCGCTCCTACAATGAGCAGTTCTTC. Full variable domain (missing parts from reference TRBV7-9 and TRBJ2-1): DTGVSQNPRHKITKRGQNVTFRCDPISEHNRLYWYRQTLGQGPEFLTYFQNEAQLEKSRLLSDRFSAERPKGSFSTLEIQRTEQGDSAMYLCASSLATGRSYNEQFFGPGTRLTVL.